This record covers a single T cell receptor beta chain. This clonotype turned up a few times. The antigen it recognizes is unknown. One base away there is no much larger clone; base qualities are not given. Amplification of TCR beta CDR3 regions was carried out from RNA transcripts. The first round of RT-PCR for the TCR CDR3 was performed with the HTBI primer set and the Qiagen OneStep RT-PCR kit. Libraries were constructed in a second round of multiplex PCR, after which size selection and purification were carried out. The libraries were sequenced on an Illumina HiSeq2000 using paired-end 100 bp reads. In the original analysis: SOAPnuke was used to process the raw data, throwing out any read that contained adapters or uncalled bases, had a mean Phred below 15, or lacked an exact constant-primer or identifier match. COPE v1.2.5 was used to merge the high-quality paired reads, and each unique nucleotide sequence was defined as a clonotype. MiTCR v1.1 was used to align clonotypes to the IMGT TRBV, TRBD and TRBJ reference segments. Analysis was restricted to V-J combinations with a frequency above 0.0001, which covered about 99% of repertoires. The TCS score was defined as F50 (clonal expansion) divided by E x V (chaos), with BLOSUM62-based TCRdist calculated between CDR3 peptides within each V-J. Welch's t-statistics and random forest reduced 514 V-J features to around 14, which were used in a naive Bayes classifier (R e1071). TCRdb took the public reads, trimmed them with fastp at Q25, ran MiXCR for clone calling and kept in-frame beta chains. Rows with one shared CDR3 protein collapse into an entry with the most common genes and DNA. The V and J calls were determined by TCRdb, not by the authors. Across this sample there are 300,000 to 450,000 distinct CDR3 sequences, with 15% to 20% seen only once. Together, the top ten hold roughly 15% of the sample.

The sample belongs to a study of T cells in Graves' hyperthyroidism and ophthalmopathy (dated by TCRdb to between 2018 and 2020). As for the study more broadly: Peripheral blood samples were taken at initial diagnosis, before any treatment was given. An independent validation cohort of around 19 hyperthyroidism patients and about 15 patients who later progressed to ophthalmopathy tested prospective prediction of ophthalmopathy. According to the paper, TCR Vbeta CDR3 sequencing was carried out on 135 peripheral blood samples, which came from 40 to 45 ophthalmopathy, around 74 hyperthyroidism and approximately 17 progressor patients. For training and testing, the roughly 97 patients in the discovery cohort were randomly divided in a 7:3 ratio. To identify distinguishing TCR V-J signatures, a discovery cohort of roughly 100 patients was used, comprising 40 to 45 with Graves' ophthalmopathy and approximately 57 with stable Graves' hyperthyroidism. After sampling, hyperthyroidism patients received methimazole starting at 30 mg daily, and ophthalmopathy patients received high-dose intravenous methylprednisolone. Thyroid tissue and blood T-cell repertoires from about six Graves' hyperthyroidism patients were also compared in the study.

The CDR3 has 14 amino acids, counting the end cysteine and phenylalanine. Of the read, only the CDR3 DNA is kept; its 42 bases are in frame from base 1. The germline V gene (reference sequence) provides CDR1 SEHNR and CDR2 FQNEAQ. Trimming takes 5 bases off V and 4 bases off J; junction bases not matched to a gene: 5. Results and caveats for the whole study, not just this receptor: In validation, the model predicted progression to ophthalmopathy with over 60% sensitivity and roughly 72% specificity, a median of 6.5 months before onset. Most expanded thyroid clonotypes (frequency above 0.001) were also found in blood, which suggests that blood repertoires may mirror thyroid immune responses. No statistical method was used to set the sample size in advance, and investigators knew the group allocation. In cross-validation, a model built on a 13 V-J signature told ophthalmopathy apart from stable hyperthyroidism with 85% to 90% sensitivity and roughly 81% specificity, and in testing the same model reached 80%/75%.

Moderately to severely active disease, a Clinical Activity Score of at least 3, a NOSPECS grade of at least 4, and a duration under 3 months were present in ophthalmopathy patients. The study excluded patients with uncontrolled infections, other autoimmune diseases, pregnancy or lactation. Diagnoses relied on clinical symptoms, serum thyroxine and TRAb, thyroid ultrasound and orbital computed tomography. Ficoll-Paque density gradient centrifugation was used to isolate PBMCs from 8 to 10 ml of fresh peripheral blood. Trizol reagent was used to extract total RNA, and RNA quality was then checked on an Agilent 2100 Bioanalyzer.

This sequence was found in a woman aged 40 to 50 with Graves' ophthalmopathy. Here the chain combines TRBV7-9 and TRBJ1-1, and 9 bases in between align with TRBD1. The material sequenced was blood. The encoded CDR3 is CASSRTGVGTEAFF. The base sequence is TGTGCCAGCAGCAGGACAGGGGTAGGCACTGAAGCTTTCTTT.